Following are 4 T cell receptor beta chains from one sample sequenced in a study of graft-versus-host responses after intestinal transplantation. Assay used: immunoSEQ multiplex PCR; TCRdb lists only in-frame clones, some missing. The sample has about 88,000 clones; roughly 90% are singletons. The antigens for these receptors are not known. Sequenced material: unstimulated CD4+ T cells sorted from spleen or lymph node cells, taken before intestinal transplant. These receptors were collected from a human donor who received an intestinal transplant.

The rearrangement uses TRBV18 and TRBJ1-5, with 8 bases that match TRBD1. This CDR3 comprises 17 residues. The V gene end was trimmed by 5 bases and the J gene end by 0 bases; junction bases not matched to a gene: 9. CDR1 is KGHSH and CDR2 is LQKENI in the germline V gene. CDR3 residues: CASSKGQGHYSNQPQHF. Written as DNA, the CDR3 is TGTGCCAGCTCAAAAGGACAGGGTCATTATAGCAATCAGCCCCAGCATTTT.

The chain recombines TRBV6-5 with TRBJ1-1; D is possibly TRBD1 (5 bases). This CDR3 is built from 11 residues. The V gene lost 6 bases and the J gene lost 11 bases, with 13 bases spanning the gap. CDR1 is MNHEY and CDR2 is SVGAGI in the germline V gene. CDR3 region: CASSHGGDAFF. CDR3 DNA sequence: TGTGCCAGCAGCCACGGGGGGGATGCTTTCTTT.

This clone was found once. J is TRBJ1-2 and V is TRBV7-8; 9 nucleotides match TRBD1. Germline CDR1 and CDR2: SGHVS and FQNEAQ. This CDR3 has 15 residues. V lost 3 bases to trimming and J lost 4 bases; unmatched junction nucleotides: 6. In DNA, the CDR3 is TGTGCCAGCAGCTTGGGGACAGGGTGGTCCTATGGCTACACCTTC. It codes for CASSLGTGWSYGYTF.

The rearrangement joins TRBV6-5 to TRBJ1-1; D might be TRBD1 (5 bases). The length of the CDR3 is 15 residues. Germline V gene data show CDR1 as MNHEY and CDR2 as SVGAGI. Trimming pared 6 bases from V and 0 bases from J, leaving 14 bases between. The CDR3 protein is CASRPRQTMNTEAFF. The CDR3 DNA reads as TGTGCCAGCAGACCCAGACAGACCATGAACACTGAAGCTTTCTTT.